Presented here are 18 T cell receptor beta chains from one specimen sequenced in a study of vaccination and CD4 T cells after COVID-19. Researchers used the Oncomine TCR Beta short-read assay to sequence DNA from cultured CD4+ T cells. TCRdb analysed the PCR reads with MiXCR anew, one entry per CDR3 protein. Of some 23,000 distinct CDR3 sequences in the sample, over 60% were seen once. Their antigens remain unidentified. As for treatment: approximately 9-day PBMC culture with coronavirus spike peptide pools or control peptides (ViraFEST assay). The starting material was CD4+ T cells from blood, cultured in vitro, obtained after SARS-CoV-2 vaccination. The receptor source for this set is a human donor who received a COVID-19 vaccine.

With respect to this clonotype: The junction departs from the called germline gene at one end, perhaps through a read error. The chain carries TRBV5-1 and TRBJ2-2, with 8 nucleotides matching TRBD1. Germline V gene lookup returns CDR1 SGHRS and CDR2 YFSETQ. The CDR3 is 15 amino acids. CDR3 loop: CVSSSGQAITGELFF. The CDR3 DNA reads as TGCGTCAGCAGCTCGGGACAGGCTATCACCGGGGAGCTGTTTTTT.

This clonotype was seen more than once but under ten times. CDR3 region: CASSFDRAVQDTQYF. DNA of the CDR3: TGTGCCAGCAGTTTTGACAGGGCCGTCCAAGATACGCAGTATTTT. V and J are TRBV27 and TRBJ2-3, with 7 positions matching TRBD1. The germline V gene encodes CDR1 MNHEY and CDR2 SMNVEV (reference sequence). The trim removed 3 bases at V and 5 bases at J, leaving 8 bases unmatched. The CDR3 runs to 15 residues.

The chain carries TRBV6-1 and TRBJ2-7; 11 bases match TRBD1. The V and J ends lost 2 bases and 6 bases, in that order; junction bases with no gene match: 6. The V gene's germline CDR1 is MNHNS and CDR2 SASEGT. There are 15 residues in the CDR3. The CDR3 DNA follows: TGTGCCAGCAGTGAACGAGGACAGGGGGCCGGCGAGCAGTACTTC. Translation gives CASSERGQGAGEQYF.

This chain joins TRBV6-1 and TRBJ1-3; TRBD1 matches 10 bases. Germline values: CDR1 MNHNS, CDR2 SASEGT. With V trimmed by 6 bases and J by 8 bases, 10 bases remained unmatched. The CDR3 is 15 residues long. The CDR3 region has the DNA TGTGCCAGCAGCGAAAGGACAGGGGGGAGATACACCATATATTTT. The encoded protein is CASSERTGGRYTIYF.

This chain links TRBV20-1 with TRBJ1-1; D remains unclear. Germline CDR1 reads DFQATT; CDR2 reads SNEGSKA (reference sequence). The V and J ends lost 1 base and 3 bases respectively, with 6 bases between them. This CDR3 is built from 12 residues. CDR3 residues: CSARAGDTEAFF. The CDR3 coding sequence is TGCAGTGCTAGAGCAGGAGACACTGAAGCTTTCTTT.

This clonotype was seen a handful of times. This chain connects TRBV30 to TRBJ1-2; possibly TRBD1 for D (6 bases). The CDR3 is 12 amino acids. CDR1 and CDR2 from the germline V gene are GTSNPN and SVGIG (reference sequence). The V gene lost 4 bases and the J gene lost 5 bases, with 11 bases spanning the gap. In nucleotides, the CDR3 is TGTGCCTGGAAGGGGACAACTTATGGCTACACCTTC. This encodes CAWKGTTYGYTF.

The genes are TRBV5-1 and TRBJ1-5, with D perhaps TRBD1 (5 bases). This CDR3 has 13 amino acids. Between the trimmed V and J ends, which lost 4 bases and 9 bases, there was a span of 14 bases. The V gene's germline CDR1 is SGHRS and CDR2 YFSETQ. The CDR3 bases are TGCGCCAGCAGCCTGGGACCCACAGGGCCCCAGCATTTT. Its protein is CASSLGPTGPQHF.

The chain couples TRBV12-5 to TRBJ1-1; 8 nucleotides line up with TRBD1. The germline V gene has CDR1 LGHNT and CDR2 FRNRAP. The CDR3 is 15 amino acids. The V segment lost 6 bases and the J segment 4 bases; nucleotides outside the gene matches: 10. This CDR3 reads CASGFAGGVGTEAFF. In nucleotides, the CDR3 is TGTGCTAGTGGCTTCGCAGGGGGCGTCGGCACTGAAGCTTTCTTT.

The chain links TRBV10-3 to TRBJ2-3, with D possibly TRBD2 on 5 matching bases. Between the trimmed V and J ends, which lost 9 bases and 5 bases, there was a span of 12 bases. The CDR3 extends over 12 amino acids. The germline gives CDR1 ENHRY, CDR2 SYGVKD. The CDR3 reads CAISGVRDTQYF. The CDR3 coding sequence is TGTGCCATTTCCGGGGTGAGAGATACGCAGTATTTT.

Only a few counts were recorded for this clonotype. This chain uses TRBV2 with TRBJ1-2, with 7 nucleotides matching TRBD1. The CDR3 is made up of 14 amino acids. Per germline, CDR1 SNHLY and CDR2 FYNNEI. J was trimmed by 6 bases and V by 8 bases; bases with no gene match: 12. Written as DNA, the CDR3 is TGTGCCAGCTCCCTCCGGGCAGGGGGTAATGGCTACACCTTC. Translation: CASSLRAGGNGYTF.

This clonotype was found a few times. A read error may account for a junction end that differs from germline. This rearrangement joins TRBV23-1 to TRBJ1-1; D not certain. TRBV23-1 is flagged as an ORF with uncertain function. The CDR3 consists of 10 residues. The CDR3 loop is CASSQPKAGF. CDR3 sequence (DNA): TGCGCCAGCAGTCAACCGAAGGCCGGGTTT.

Comment on this clonotype: At one end the junction does not follow the germline gene, possibly because of a read error. The V call is TRBV3-1, the J call TRBJ1-1, with 8 nucleotides matching TRBD1. CDR1 is LGHDT, CDR2 YNNKEL, per germline (reference sequence). The CDR3 extends over 11 amino acids. CDR3: CASSRGQGVIF. CDR3 nucleotides: TGTGCCAGCAGCCGAGGACAGGGCGTAATCTTT.

The chain joins TRBV6-1 to TRBJ1-6; 7 nucleotides match TRBD1. V lost 7 bases and J lost 7; bases outside the gene matches: 7. The CDR3 has 14 residues. Per the germline V gene, CDR1 is MNHNS and CDR2 is SASEGT. The CDR3 here is CASIIRQGNSPLHF. CDR3 in DNA: TGTGCCAGCATTATAAGACAGGGCAATTCACCCCTCCACTTT.

The chain couples TRBV6-1 to TRBJ1-2, with unresolved D. This CDR3 region has 14 residues. Deletions cut 6 bases from V and 0 bases from J, with 11 bases between. Germline assignment: CDR1 MNHNS and CDR2 SASEGT. This CDR3 is CASRNRRSNYGYTF. CDR3 bases: TGTGCCAGCAGGAACAGACGCTCTAACTATGGCTACACCTTC.

The table lists this clonotype with a few counts. It is unclear where the CDR3 begins or ends on the DNA, so no DNA is shown, and the CDR3 is as TCRdb lists it. The chain joins TRBV20-1 to TRBJ2-3; the table names TRBD1, a call not compared with the DNA. The CDR3 has 17 residues if both end residues are counted. Germline CDR1 DFQATT, CDR2 SNEGSKA (reference sequence). This CDR3 is CSATPSLGGGFTDTQYF.

The V call is TRBV20-1, the J call TRBJ1-4, with TRBD1 identical over 8 bases. The CDR3 runs to 17 residues. The germline CDR1 and CDR2 sequences are DFQATT and SNEGSKA (reference sequence). Unmatched junction bases numbered 17, after V lost 3 bases and J lost 8 bases. The CDR3, as DNA: TGCAGTGCTAGGGATTGGGCAGGGGGCGGTGGAGGGGAAAAACTGTTTTTT. It translates to CSARDWAGGGGGEKLFF.

V usage is TRBV6-1 and J usage is TRBJ2-5, with TRBD1 matching over 9 bases. V dropped 5 bases and J dropped 5; count of bases not matched to a gene: 6. Germline V CDR1 and CDR2: MNHNS, SASEGT. CDR3 size: 14 residues. CDR3 in amino acids: CASSRGQGTETQYF. In DNA, the CDR3 is TGTGCCAGCAGTCGTGGACAGGGGACGGAGACCCAGTACTTC.

The CDR3 loop reads CAWSVTGFHQPQHF. The CDR3 nucleotides are TGTGCCTGGAGTGTGACAGGGTTCCATCAGCCCCAGCATTTT. V and J are TRBV30 and TRBJ1-5, with 7 bases aligning to TRBD1. There are 14 residues in the CDR3. J was trimmed by 5 bases and V by 0 bases; bases with no gene match: 4. The V gene's germline CDR1 is GTSNPN and CDR2 SVGIG (reference sequence).